The 20 T cell receptor beta chains below were found in one sample sequenced in a study of Ad26.COV2.S vaccination and SARS-CoV-2 variants. Sample treatment: over 15 received Ad26.COV2.S at low or high dose, single or two shots; several received placebo; per-sample allocation not given. Repertoires come from day 63 after the first vaccine or placebo injection. Assay: immunoSEQ multiplex PCR; the TCRdb copy retains only in-frame clones and omits some. The table lists more than 300,000 clones, around 89% of them singletons. Material: peripheral blood, obtained in a trial of Ad26.COV2.S vaccine versus placebo. These receptors all come from a person aged 18-60 years who received the Ad26.COV2.S COVID-19 vaccine or a placebo.

The chain combines TRBV30 with TRBJ1-4; D unresolved. Trimming pared 0 bases from V and 7 bases from J, leaving 18 bases between. The CDR3 runs 16 residues. Per germline, CDR1 GTSNPN and CDR2 SVGIG (reference sequence). DNA of the CDR3: TGTGCCTGGAGTGTACGACGGGGAACGCCCCGTGAAAAACTGTTTTTT. Translation gives CAWSVRRGTPREKLFF.

This clone was recorded once. The chain has TRBV5-1 and TRBJ1-6; TRBD1 aligns across 9 bases. Trimming at V came to 4 bases and at J to 12 bases, leaving 11 bases not matched to a gene. CDR1 is SGHRS and CDR2 is YFSETQ in the germline V gene. This CDR3 is 15 amino acids long. CDR3 sequence: CASSPIPGQGLPLHF. The CDR3 bases are TGCGCCAGCAGCCCTATACCGGGACAGGGTTTACCCCTCCACTTT.

This chain connects TRBV28 to TRBJ1-6; 7 positions agree with TRBD1. Unmatched junction bases numbered 14, after V lost 10 bases and J lost 8 bases. The CDR3 has 15 residues. Germline V gene data show CDR1 as MDHEN and CDR2 as SYDVKM. This chain's CDR3 is CATSEGALGDSPLHF. The CDR3 DNA sequence: TGTGCCACTTCGGAGGGGGCGCTTGGGGATTCACCCCTCCACTTT.

CDR3 sequence (DNA): TGTGCCAGCAGTTTATGGACTAGCGGAGTCTACGAGCAGTACTTC. This encodes CASSLWTSGVYEQYF. The chain combines TRBV28 with TRBJ2-7; 9 nucleotides line up with TRBD2. The CDR3 contains 15 residues. V gave up 0 bases and J gave up 3 bases; unmatched junction bases: 3. Germline CDR1 reads MDHEN; CDR2 reads SYDVKM.

The chain recombines TRBV9 with TRBJ2-5; 8 bases are a match to TRBD2. CDR3 length: 15 residues. Germline CDR1 and CDR2: SGDLS and YYNGEE. After removal of 4 bases from V and 2 bases from J, the junction contained 7 bases not matched to a gene. CDR3 sequence: CASSTSPGGQETQYF. CDR3 in DNA: TGTGCCAGCAGCACTAGTCCGGGGGGGCAAGAGACCCAGTACTTC.

The chain carries TRBV21-1 and TRBJ1-1; whether TRBD1, the table's D call, matches the DNA was not checked. TRBV21-1 is annotated as a pseudogene. The CDR3 runs to 17 residues. The CDR3 DNA sequence: TGTGCCAGCAACGGGTGGGTGACAGAGTACTTTCTCACTGAAGCTTTCTTT. Its translation: CASNGWVTEYFLTEAFF.

The chain couples TRBV12-3 or TRBV12-4 to TRBJ2-7, with 7 positions matching TRBD1. V was pared by 3 bases and J by 7 bases, with 6 bases of the junction left unmatched. This CDR3 has 13 residues. The CDR3 DNA reads TGTGCCAGCAGTTTGAAGGGGGCGCTTGAGCAGTACTTC. Translating it yields CASSLKGALEQYF.

This clone has only a few counts. The gene calls are TRBV5-4 and TRBJ2-5, with D maybe TRBD2 (6 bases). The CDR3 is 14 amino acids. Germline CDR1 SGHNT, CDR2 YYREEE (reference sequence). V gave up 0 bases and J gave up 3 bases, with 9 bases separating them. CDR3 bases: TGTGCCAGCAGCTTGGGAACTAGCAAAGAGACCCAGTACTTC. Protein product: CASSLGTSKETQYF.

The rearrangement links TRBV7-2 to TRBJ2-7; 10 bases fit TRBD2. V shed 5 bases and J 4 bases; nucleotides not matched to a gene: 11. This CDR3 is built from 16 residues. Germline CDR1 reads SGHTA; CDR2 reads FQGNSA. Written as DNA, the CDR3 is TGTGCCAGCAGCGACCAGCGGGGGGGCCGACGTTACGAGCAGTACTTC. Translated, it gives CASSDQRGGRRYEQYF.

The chain uses TRBV30 and TRBJ2-1; D is possibly TRBD2 (7 bases). The germline gives CDR1 GTSNPN, CDR2 SVGIG (reference sequence). CDR3 length equals 14 residues. Trimming took off 4 bases at V and 5 bases at J, with 15 bases between the two ends. In DNA, the CDR3 is TGTGCCTGGACAAGAGGAGGGGGGGACAATGAGCAGTTCTTC. It codes for CAWTRGGGDNEQFF.

This chain connects TRBV28 to TRBJ2-5; 9 bases match TRBD1. The CDR3 spans 13 residues. CDR1 MDHEN and CDR2 SYDVKM come from the germline V gene. The V gene end was trimmed by 6 bases and the J gene end by 2 bases; junction bases not matched to a gene: 1. CDR3 region: CASRGQGQETQYF. The CDR3 DNA reads TGTGCCAGCAGGGGACAGGGACAAGAGACCCAGTACTTC.

V is TRBV11-2 and J is TRBJ2-3, with 9 bases identical to TRBD2. The CDR3 is 16 amino acids. With 0 bases clipped from V and 4 bases from J, the junction kept 5 bases outside the gene matches. Looked up from germline, CDR1 is SGHAT and CDR2 is FQNNGV. CDR3 coding DNA: TGTGCCAGCAGCTTAGACCTAGCGGGGAGTGCAGATACGCAGTATTTT. As protein: CASSLDLAGSADTQYF.

The chain combines TRBV27 with TRBJ1-3; D is possibly TRBD1 (5 bases). The CDR3 loop spans 16 amino acids. The germline V gene encodes CDR1 MNHEY and CDR2 SMNVEV (reference sequence). Trimming removed 0 bases at V and 3 bases at J, with 12 bases between. The CDR3 here is CASSLSRGRVGNTIYF. The CDR3 DNA follows: TGTGCCAGCAGTTTATCGAGAGGCAGGGTTGGAAACACCATATATTTT.

The chain carries TRBV18 and TRBJ2-1, with 10 bases that match TRBD1. Germline loops: CDR1 KGHSH, CDR2 LQKENI. This CDR3 is 15 amino acids long. V was clipped by 6 bases and J by 6 bases; unmatched bases: 8. The CDR3 nucleotides are TGTGCCAGCTCCCCTAGACAGGGGGCTTTCAATGAGCAGTTCTTC. It encodes CASSPRQGAFNEQFF.

The V call is TRBV6-6, the J call TRBJ2-7; the D gene could be TRBD1 or TRBD2 (5 bases each). The germline CDR1 and CDR2 sequences are MNHNY and SVGAGI (reference sequence). The V and J ends lost 7 bases and 6 bases respectively, with 22 bases between them. This CDR3 is built from 15 residues. This chain's CDR3 is CASTPGPASLGEQYF. The CDR3 DNA follows: TGTGCCAGCACCCCGGGACCAGCTTCTTTGGGCGAGCAGTACTTC.

This clone was found a few times. The gene calls are TRBV5-1 and TRBJ1-6; D remains unclear. V shed 2 bases and J shed 5 bases, with 11 bases lying between them. The CDR3 is 15 amino acids. Germline CDR1 reads SGHRS; CDR2 reads YFSETQ. CDR3 sequence reads: CASSLAGFNNSPLHF. CDR3 nucleotide sequence: TGCGCCAGCAGCTTAGCCGGGTTTAATAATTCACCCCTCCACTTT.

This clone appeared a single time. V usage is TRBV28 and J usage is TRBJ1-3, with 8 bases lining up with TRBD1. Trimming at V came to 7 bases and at J to 4 bases, leaving 9 bases not matched to a gene. Per the germline V gene, CDR1 is MDHEN and CDR2 is SYDVKM. The CDR3 is 15 amino acids. CDR3 in DNA: TGTGCCAGCAAATCGAGGACAGGGCCCGGAAACACCATATATTTT. It yields the protein CASKSRTGPGNTIYF.

The chain joins TRBV24-1 to TRBJ2-3; TRBD2 agrees at 8 bases. The trim removed 6 bases at V and 1 base at J, leaving 5 bases unmatched. Germline CDR1 and CDR2: KGHDR and SFDVKD. This CDR3 region has 15 residues. The CDR3 sequence: CATSISGAGTDTQYF. The DNA of the CDR3 is TGTGCCACCAGTATTAGCGGGGCGGGCACAGATACGCAGTATTTT.

The chain uses TRBV7-2 and TRBJ1-5; D might be TRBD1 (5 bases). Germline V gene lookup returns CDR1 SGHTA and CDR2 FQGNSA. The CDR3 is 14 amino acids. The V end was cut by 5 bases, the J end by 7 bases, with 15 bases between. As DNA, the CDR3 is TGTGCCAGCAGCCTCACGGGGGAGGGCCAGCCCCAGCATTTT. Amino acids: CASSLTGEGQPQHF.

This clone was found a few times. The chain has TRBV5-6 and TRBJ1-2; 7 positions agree with TRBD1. The CDR3 is 16 amino acids. V was clipped by 0 bases and J by 4 bases; unmatched bases: 9. Germline V lookup: CDR1 SGHDT, CDR2 YYEEEE. CDR3 amino acids: CASSLGGTEDSYGYTF. DNA of the CDR3: TGTGCCAGCAGCTTGGGTGGGACAGAAGACTCCTATGGCTACACCTTC.